This record concerns one T cell receptor beta chain sequence. Its specificity is unknown. From germline, CDR1 is LNHDA and CDR2 SQIVND (reference sequence). The germline V and J ends were trimmed by 8 bases and 1 base, with 20 bases remaining between them. CDR3 length: 16 residues. The data were obtained in a study of T cell responses to AZD1222 COVID-19 vaccine. General observations from the study: No day 14 peak samples; only post-peak repertoires were characterized. Clonal diversity may have been underestimated, and the donors were mostly white British, with more females than males. At 160-218 and 743-854, vaccine-associated CD4 TCRs were dominant, and they spanned spike. Baseline antibody screening turned up just six seropositive AZD1222 recipients.

The method was immunoSEQ multiplex PCR; TCRdb's version includes in-frame clones alone and lacks a portion of them. Of over 150,000 clones in the sample, about 86% were seen once. This TCR came from an adult in good health. The sample was peripheral blood, taken on day 0 of MenACWY control vaccination. The chain couples TRBV19 to TRBJ1-1; D may be TRBD1 (6 bases). In DNA, the CDR3 is TGTGCCAGTCAACAGGGACATCGGGCCCAGAACACTGAAGCTTTCTTT. This translates into CASQQGHRAQNTEAFF. Complete variable domain (other parts from reference TRBV19 and TRBJ1-1): DGGITQSPKYLFRKEGQNVTLSCEQNLNHDAMYWYRQDPGQGLRLIYYSQIVNDFQKGDIAEGYSVSREKKESFPLTVTSAQKNPTAFYLCASQQGHRAQNTEAFFGQGTRLTVV.